This T cell receptor beta chain was captured in a study of blood T cell repertoires in COVID-19. Study-level information: Sources were T cells, B-cell-depleted T cells, or PBMCs; the material itself was cDNA or gDNA.

Germline V gene lookup returns CDR1 KGHDR and CDR2 SFDVKD. Trimming cost V 4 bases and J 2 bases; bases outside gene matches: 15. The CDR3 length is 19 residues. Profiling relied on immunoSEQ multiplex PCR, and the TCRdb table lists in-frame clones only, not all of them. The repertoire holds around 200,000 clones, with around 85% as singletons. The chain joins TRBV24-1 to TRBJ2-2, with 7 nucleotides matching TRBD1. The material sequenced was PBMCs or T cells enriched from blood (not recorded which). The receptor was derived from a woman in her forties or fifties in a cohort exposed to, infected with or recovered from COVID-19 (not recorded which). The CDR3 protein is CATSDWRTGATLNTGELFF. The CDR3, as DNA: TGTGCCACCAGTGACTGGAGGACAGGAGCAACTTTAAACACCGGGGAGCTGTTTTTT.